Below, 27 T cell receptor beta chains from the same sample are listed, as sequenced in a study of blood T cell repertoires in COVID-19. Assay: immunoSEQ multiplex PCR; the TCRdb copy retains only in-frame clones and omits some. The sample has about 100,000 clones; around 84% are singletons. Sequencing was performed on peripheral blood. The source of these receptors is a woman in her fifties or sixties with acute or convalescent COVID-19.

This clone has only one observation. The V gene is TRBV3-1 (or the pseudogene TRBV3-2), the J gene TRBJ1-2; a possible D gene is TRBD1 (5 bases). Germline V CDR1 and CDR2: LGHDT, YNNKEL (reference sequence). This CDR3 region has 14 residues. Trimming left V 3 bases short and J 7 bases short, with 15 bases between. CDR3 amino acids: CASSQDTWAFGYTF. The CDR3 DNA reads TGTGCCAGCAGCCAGGACACGTGGGCTTTTGGCTACACCTTC.

The chain is built from TRBV7-3 and TRBJ2-2; no clear D. Germline CDR1 SGHTA, CDR2 FQGTGA. The CDR3 runs to 15 residues. Deletions cut 5 bases from V and 0 bases from J, with 10 bases between. The CDR3 protein is CASSKTPANTGELFF. CDR3 bases: TGTGCCAGCAGCAAGACACCCGCGAACACCGGGGAGCTGTTTTTT.

CDR3 nucleotides: TGTGCCAGCAGCGTAGGGAGAGGGCGGGGGGCCTACCAAGAGACCCAGTACTTC. This sequence encodes CASSVGRGRGAYQETQYF. The chain recombines TRBV9 with TRBJ2-5; TRBD2 matches at 8 bases. Germline assignment: CDR1 SGDLS and CDR2 YYNGEE. V lost 0 bases, J lost 0 bases, and 10 bases stayed unmatched. This CDR3 has 18 amino acids.

CDR3 region: CASSEREQETQYF. CDR3 in DNA: TGTGCCAGCAGTGAACGAGAGCAAGAGACCCAGTACTTC. The chain employs TRBV6-1 and TRBJ2-5; unclear D gene. The CDR3 is made up of 13 amino acids. V was pared by 2 bases and J by 2 bases, with 6 bases between. Germline V gene lookup returns CDR1 MNHNS and CDR2 SASEGT.

The chain combines TRBV27 with TRBJ1-1, with TRBD1 as a possible D gene (6 bases). V was clipped by 7 bases and J by 9 bases, with 18 bases between them. The CDR3 runs to 13 residues. The germline V gene encodes CDR1 MNHEY and CDR2 SMNVEV (reference sequence). The DNA of the CDR3 is TGTGCCAGCATCTCCTCAGGGGAGAGGAAAGCTTTCTTT. Translating it yields CASISSGERKAFF.

The chain uses TRBV29-1 and TRBJ2-7; no reliable D call. CDR3 length equals 13 residues. Germline V lookup: CDR1 SQVTM, CDR2 ANQGSEA. V dropped 4 bases and J dropped 5 bases, with 15 bases sitting between them. This chain's CDR3 is CSVGGNPTDEQYF. The DNA of the CDR3 is TGCAGCGTTGGAGGCAATCCGACGGACGAGCAGTACTTC.

This clone was seen only once. The V and J genes are TRBV7-8 and TRBJ1-1; D ambiguous. CDR1 and CDR2 from the germline V gene are SGHVS and FQNEAQ. V shed 2 bases and J shed 4 bases, with 14 bases lying between them. CDR3 length: 15 residues. The CDR3 nucleotides are TGTGCCAGCAGCTTAATCGGCAGAACTACCACTGAAGCTTTCTTT. It is translated as CASSLIGRTTTEAFF.

The chain has TRBV20-1 and TRBJ2-1; 7 nucleotides match TRBD2. Germline V gene data show CDR1 as DFQATT and CDR2 as SNEGSKA (reference sequence). V lost 3 bases and J lost 5; bases outside the gene matches: 1. CDR3 size: 12 residues. The CDR3, as DNA: TGCAGTGCTAGTCGGGGGGACAATGAGCAGTTCTTC. Encoded protein: CSASRGDNEQFF.

J is TRBJ2-2 and V is TRBV4-1; D is perhaps TRBD2 (5 bases). Germline-derived CDR1 and CDR2 are MGHRA and YSYEKL. Trimming stripped 6 bases from V and 5 bases from J, with 19 bases between. CDR3 length: 16 residues. The CDR3 loop is CASSQPAVSMTGELFF. The CDR3 nucleotides read TGCGCCAGCAGTCAGCCAGCGGTTTCAATGACCGGGGAGCTGTTTTTT.

V gene TRBV19 combines with J gene TRBJ2-2; a possible D gene is TRBD2 (5 bases). The V end was cut by 7 bases, the J end by 3 bases, with 15 bases between. Germline V lookup: CDR1 LNHDA, CDR2 SQIVND (reference sequence). The CDR3 spans 15 residues. CDR3 region: CASMPLDGDTGELFF. Written as DNA, the CDR3 is TGTGCCAGTATGCCCCTGGACGGGGACACCGGGGAGCTGTTTTTT.

This clone was found many times. Written as DNA, the CDR3 is TGTGCCAGCAGCCACTGGGGGGACGAGCAGTACTTC. It translates to CASSHWGDEQYF. This chain joins TRBV11-3 and TRBJ2-7, with D maybe TRBD2 (6 bases). V was cut by 5 bases and J by 5 bases, with 10 bases left in between. This CDR3 region has 12 residues. Germline CDR1 SGHNT, CDR2 YENEEA. The whole variable domain, filled in from reference TRBV11-3 and TRBJ2-7, reads EAGVVQSPRYKIIEKKQPVAFWCNPISGHNTLYWYLQNLGQGPELLIRYENEEAVDDSQLPKDRFSAERLKGVDSTLKIQPAELGDSAVYLCASSHWGDEQYFGPGTRLTVT.

The DNA of the CDR3 is TGTGCCAGCAGCGCAACACCGGGACTAGCCCAAGAGACCCAGTACTTC. Protein product: CASSATPGLAQETQYF. The genes are TRBV9 and TRBJ2-5; TRBD2 matches 9 bases. V lost 3 bases, J lost 1 base, and 7 bases stayed unmatched. CDR3 size: 16 residues. Per the germline V gene, CDR1 is SGDLS and CDR2 is YYNGEE.

This chain uses TRBV5-1 with TRBJ2-1, with 13 bases identical to TRBD2. Losses at the gene ends were 7 bases for V and 8 bases for J; bases not matched to a gene: 0. The CDR3 runs to 12 residues. Per germline, CDR1 SGHRS and CDR2 YFSETQ. CDR3 region: CASGLAGDEQFF. The DNA of the CDR3 is TGCGCCAGCGGACTAGCGGGGGATGAGCAGTTCTTC.

This clone was recorded once. The chain joins TRBV6-6 to TRBJ1-3; D is unclear. The CDR3 covers 13 residues. Germline assignment: CDR1 MNHNY and CDR2 SVGAGI (reference sequence). Trimming removed 11 bases from V and 0 bases from J, with 11 bases in between. Written as DNA, the CDR3 is TGTGCCGGTGCGATCTCCTCTGGAAACACCATATATTTT. Amino acid sequence: CAGAISSGNTIYF.

The chain couples TRBV5-6 to TRBJ1-4, with a weak D call TRBD1 (5 bases). The CDR3 sequence is 13 residues long. Germline-derived CDR1 and CDR2 are SGHDT and YYEEEE. The V gene lost 7 bases and the J gene lost 3 bases, with 10 bases spanning the gap. DNA of the CDR3: TGTGCCAGCCACGACAGTTCTAATGAAAAACTGTTTTTT. Amino acid sequence: CASHDSSNEKLFF. The full variable domain, its missing parts supplied by reference TRBV5-6 and TRBJ1-4, is DAGVTQSPTHLIKTRGQQVTLRCSPKSGHDTVSWYQQALGQGPQFIFQYYEEEERQRGNFPDRFSGHQFPNYSSELNVNALLLGDSALYLCASHDSSNEKLFFGSGTQLSVL.

J is TRBJ1-3 and V is TRBV6-2 or TRBV6-3, with no clear D. This CDR3 region has 15 residues. Germline V gene data show CDR1 as MNHEY and CDR2 as SVGEGT. The V end lost 4 bases, the J end lost 0 bases, and 10 bases lay between the germline ends. CDR3 in amino acids: CASSFGFSSGNTIYF. CDR3 bases: TGTGCCAGCAGTTTCGGGTTCAGCTCTGGAAACACCATATATTTT.

The genes are TRBV7-9 and TRBJ2-3, with a weak D call TRBD1 (6 bases). The V gene lost 1 base and the J gene lost 4 bases, with 9 bases spanning the gap. Germline CDR1 and CDR2: SEHNR and FQNEAQ (reference sequence). CDR3 length: 14 residues. The CDR3 spells CASSLGGRADTQYF. DNA of the CDR3: TGTGCCAGCAGCTTAGGGGGGCGCGCAGATACGCAGTATTTT.

V and J are TRBV6-5 and TRBJ2-7, with TRBD2 as a possible D gene (5 bases). The CDR3 loop spans 12 amino acids. CDR1 is MNHEY and CDR2 is SVGAGI in the germline V gene. V dropped 6 bases and J dropped 6 bases, with 12 bases sitting between them. CDR3 DNA: TGTGCCAGCAGCGGCACTAGAAGCGAGCAGTACTTC. Translation: CASSGTRSEQYF.

This clone was observed a handful of times. This rearrangement joins TRBV19 to TRBJ1-5; no reliable D call. Germline V CDR1 and CDR2: LNHDA, SQIVND (reference sequence). CDR3 length equals 15 residues. Trimming took 0 bases from V and 3 from J, leaving 9 bases between them. This CDR3 is CASSIDRGSNQPQHF. CDR3 DNA sequence: TGTGCCAGTAGTATAGATCGGGGTTCCAATCAGCCCCAGCATTTT.

This chain uses TRBV2 with TRBJ1-5; no clear D. Germline CDR1 SNHLY, CDR2 FYNNEI. CDR3 length: 13 amino acids. V was pared by 4 bases and J by 6 bases, with 10 bases between. The CDR3 loop reads CASSARRAQPQHF. The CDR3 DNA follows: TGTGCCAGCAGTGCTCGGCGGGCTCAGCCCCAGCATTTT.

Written as DNA, the CDR3 is TGTGCCAGCAGCTTTTTGGAGGGGCTAGGGCAGTTCTTC. This gives the protein CASSFLEGLGQFF. This chain joins TRBV7-3 and TRBJ2-1; D possibly corresponds to TRBD2 (6 bases). Trimming removed 3 bases from V and 12 bases from J, with 15 bases in between. This CDR3 spans 13 amino acids. Per germline, CDR1 SGHTA and CDR2 FQGTGA.

The chain couples TRBV28 to TRBJ1-1, with 10 nucleotides matching TRBD1. V shed 3 bases and J 4 bases; nucleotides not matched to a gene: 11. Germline V gives CDR1 MDHEN, CDR2 SYDVKM. This CDR3 has 17 amino acids. CDR3 coding DNA: TGTGCCAGCAGTTTCCGACAGGGGGCGAATTATGGCACTGAAGCTTTCTTT. This gives the protein CASSFRQGANYGTEAFF.

This clone was detected once. The gene calls are TRBV9 and TRBJ2-3, with 9 bases identical to TRBD2. CDR1 and CDR2 from the germline V gene are SGDLS and YYNGEE. Trimming at V came to 3 bases and at J to 5 bases, leaving 4 bases not matched to a gene. The length of the CDR3 is 14 residues. The CDR3: CASSEIAGVDTQYF. As DNA, the CDR3 is TGTGCCAGCAGCGAAATAGCGGGGGTAGATACGCAGTATTTT.

This chain connects TRBV11-2 to TRBJ2-7; D is unresolved. Germline V gene data show CDR1 as SGHAT and CDR2 as FQNNGV. The CDR3 is 14 amino acids. V lost 2 bases, J lost 7 bases, and 15 bases lay in between. The CDR3 is CASSLPSTFWEQYF. CDR3 coding DNA: TGTGCCAGCAGCTTACCCTCGACATTTTGGGAGCAGTACTTC.

This clone turned up a few times. The rearrangement uses TRBV7-8 and TRBJ1-4; the match to TRBD1 covers 7 bases. After removal of 2 bases from V and 8 bases from J, the junction contained 8 bases not matched to a gene. The CDR3 runs to 15 residues. In germline, CDR1 is SGHVS, CDR2 FQNEAQ. The CDR3 spells CASSLRRQGGEKLFF. In DNA, the CDR3 is TGTGCCAGCAGCTTAAGACGACAGGGTGGGGAAAAACTGTTTTTT.

This rearrangement joins TRBV11-2 to TRBJ2-1, with 14 positions matching TRBD2. CDR1 and CDR2 from the germline V gene are SGHAT and FQNNGV. The CDR3 contains 17 residues. Trimming cost V 2 bases and J 7 bases; bases outside gene matches: 7. In DNA form, the CDR3 reads TGTGCCAGCAGCTTACCTCGACTAGCGGGGGGGATAAATGAGCAGTTCTTC. It specifies CASSLPRLAGGINEQFF.

The chain is built from TRBV6-5 and TRBJ2-1; 7 bases line up with TRBD1. The CDR3 is made up of 16 amino acids. Germline V CDR1 and CDR2: MNHEY, SVGAGI. Trimming cost V 1 base and J 8 bases; bases outside gene matches: 11. CDR3 DNA sequence: TGTGCCAGCAGTTACTTTGACCCCAGACAGGGTGATGAGCAGTTCTTC. Protein sequence: CASSYFDPRQGDEQFF.